The entry below gives a single T cell receptor beta chain sequence along with its context. The CDR3 is 15 amino acids. The germline CDR1 and CDR2 sequences are SGHDN and FVKESK. The germline V and J ends were trimmed by 3 bases and 5 bases, with 17 bases remaining between them. In the authors' methods: Quantification of nucleated cells was approximated via reference gene primer amplification. Sequenced by immunoSEQ multiplex PCR; TCRdb stores in-frame clones only, minus some. V and J calls plus clone size are reproduced from that table; the DNA served to infer D and trimming. Among approximately 69,000 clones, nearly 90% were seen once, and the ten largest hold approximately 5.3%. These data come from a study of blood T cell repertoires in COVID-19. At the level of the study: Spain, Italy and the United States supplied samples that represented acute and convalescent COVID-19. Sources were T cells, B-cell-depleted T cells, or PBMCs; the material itself was cDNA or gDNA.

The sequenced sample consisted of peripheral blood. This TCR derives from a man in his forties or fifties with acute or convalescent COVID-19. The chain carries TRBV14 and TRBJ2-7; TRBD2 is a possible D gene (7 bases). Written as DNA, the CDR3 is TGTGCCAGCAGCCAGCGTAAGGGGGGGGTCCACGAGCAGTACTTC. It translates to CASSQRKGGVHEQYF.